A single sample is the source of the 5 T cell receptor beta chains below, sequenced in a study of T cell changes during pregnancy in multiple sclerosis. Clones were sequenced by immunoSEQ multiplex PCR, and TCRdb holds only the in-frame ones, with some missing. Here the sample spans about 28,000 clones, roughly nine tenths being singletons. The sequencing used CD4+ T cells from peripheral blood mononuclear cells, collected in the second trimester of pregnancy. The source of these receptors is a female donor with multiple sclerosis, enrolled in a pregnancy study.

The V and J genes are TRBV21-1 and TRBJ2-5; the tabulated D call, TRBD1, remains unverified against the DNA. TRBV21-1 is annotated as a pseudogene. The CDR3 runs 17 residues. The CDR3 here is CASSKAHRERVQETQYF. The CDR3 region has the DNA TGTGCCAGCAGCAAAGCACACAGGGAGAGAGTCCAAGAGACCCAGTACTTC.

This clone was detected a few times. The CDR3 coding sequence is TGTGCCAGCACCGGGACAGGTGTTCAGCCCCAGCATTTT. It codes for CASTGTGVQPQHF. This chain connects TRBV2 to TRBJ1-5; TRBD1 agrees at 8 bases. CDR1 is SNHLY and CDR2 is FYNNEI in the germline V gene. This CDR3 contains 13 residues. The ends lost 7 bases at V and 6 bases at J; junction bases unmatched: 5.

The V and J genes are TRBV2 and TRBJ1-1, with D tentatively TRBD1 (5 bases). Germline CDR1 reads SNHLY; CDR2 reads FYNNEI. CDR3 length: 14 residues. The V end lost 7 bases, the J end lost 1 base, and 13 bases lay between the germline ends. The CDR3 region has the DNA TGTGCCAGCATTCGAACAGGAGCGAACACTGAAGCTTTCTTT. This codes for CASIRTGANTEAFF.

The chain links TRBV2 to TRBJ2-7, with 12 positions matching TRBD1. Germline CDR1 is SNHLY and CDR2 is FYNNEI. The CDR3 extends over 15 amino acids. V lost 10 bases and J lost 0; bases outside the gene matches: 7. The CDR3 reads CATGQGAKPSYEQYF. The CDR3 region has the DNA TGTGCCACGGGACAGGGGGCCAAACCCTCCTACGAGCAGTACTTC.

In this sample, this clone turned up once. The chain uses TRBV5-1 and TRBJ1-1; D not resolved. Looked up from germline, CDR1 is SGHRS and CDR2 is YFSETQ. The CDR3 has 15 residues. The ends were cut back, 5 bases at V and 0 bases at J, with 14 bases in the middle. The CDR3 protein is CASRGNNGMNTEAFF. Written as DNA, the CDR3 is TGCGCCAGCAGAGGTAATAACGGGATGAACACTGAAGCTTTCTTT.